Each of the 2 T cell receptor beta chains below was sequenced from the same sample in a study of radiotherapy plus CTLA-4 blockade in lung cancer. This table comes from immunoSEQ multiplex PCR, and its TCRdb copy is limited to in-frame clones, with some not included. The sample consists of 85,000 to 100,000 clones, about three quarters of them appearing once. This sample comprised peripheral blood, obtained from a patient treated with radiotherapy plus ipilimumab. These receptors originate from a human donor with non-small cell lung cancer that progressed on radiotherapy plus ipilimumab.

This chain joins TRBV7-9 and TRBJ2-2, with TRBD2 identical over 7 bases. Unmatched junction bases numbered 5, after V lost 2 bases and J lost 8 bases. The CDR3 is 14 residues long. CDR1 and CDR2 from the germline V gene are SEHNR and FQNEAQ (reference sequence). CDR3 sequence (DNA): TGTGCCAGCAGCTTACAGCGGGATGCAGGGGAGCTGTTTTTT. It is translated as CASSLQRDAGELFF.

The rearrangement joins TRBV5-1 to TRBJ1-1, with no clear D. Germline V gene lookup returns CDR1 SGHRS and CDR2 YFSETQ. The CDR3 runs to 15 residues. The ends were cut back, 7 bases at V and 3 bases at J, with 19 bases in the middle. The chain's CDR3 is CASAGGAGWDTEAFF. The CDR3 coding sequence is TGCGCCAGCGCCGGTGGAGCGGGCTGGGACACTGAAGCTTTCTTT.